Below, 8 T cell receptor beta chains from the same sample are listed, as sequenced in a study of identical twins. TCRdb reprocessed the 5' RACE reads with MiXCR, giving one entry per CDR3 protein. Among 700,000 or so distinct CDR3 sequences listed, around 20% were seen once. The sample was also linked to a second study, of T cells expressing NK-cell markers.

Sequencing was performed on PBMCs. The receptors come from a woman under 30 in good health.

The J gene is TRBJ2-3, the V gene TRBV7-6; D is possibly TRBD2 (5 bases). Germline V gene sequence: CDR1 SGHVS, CDR2 FNYEAQ. This CDR3 comprises 14 residues. With 0 bases removed from V and 5 bases from J, the gap between germline ends came to 9 bases. Written as DNA, the CDR3 is TGTGCCAGCAGCTTAGCTGGGGAGAGAGATACGCAGTATTTT. This codes for CASSLAGERDTQYF.

The sample holds many counts of this clonotype. The V gene is TRBV20-1, the J gene TRBJ1-1, with no clear D. The CDR3 runs 11 residues. Germline V lookup: CDR1 DFQATT, CDR2 SNEGSKA (reference sequence). V lost 4 bases, J lost 1 base, and 4 bases lay in between. CDR3 sequence reads: CSATWNTEAFF. CDR3 nucleotides: TGCAGTGCTACCTGGAACACTGAAGCTTTCTTT.

This clonotype has more than one count but fewer than ten. This sequence joins TRBV5-5 and TRBJ1-1, with TRBD1 identical over 7 bases. CDR1 is SGHKS and CDR2 is YYEKEE in the germline V gene (reference sequence). V was pared by 3 bases and J by 2 bases, with 7 bases of the junction left unmatched. The CDR3 has 15 residues. In DNA, the CDR3 is TGTGCCAGCAGCTCACCGGGACAGAGAAACACTGAAGCTTTCTTT. It codes for CASSSPGQRNTEAFF.

The chain has TRBV28 and TRBJ2-1; 8 bases map to TRBD1. V shed 3 bases and J 5 bases; nucleotides not matched to a gene: 12. This CDR3 is built from 17 residues. The germline V gene has CDR1 MDHEN and CDR2 SYDVKM. CDR3 DNA sequence: TGTGCCAGCAGTTTTCTGGGTGGGGGACAGGACAACAATGAGCAGTTCTTC. The encoded protein is CASSFLGGGQDNNEQFF.

This clonotype was observed a few times. The chain combines TRBV6-1 with TRBJ2-5, with 12 bases that match TRBD1. The CDR3 is 14 residues long. CDR1 and CDR2 (germline): MNHNS, SASEGT. Losses at the gene ends were 11 bases for V and 4 bases for J; bases not matched to a gene: 8. CDR3 loop: CAGKVGQGAETQYF. The CDR3 nucleotides read TGTGCCGGCAAAGTGGGACAGGGGGCAGAGACCCAGTACTTC.

This clonotype was seen more than once but under ten times. This chain uses TRBV5-1 with TRBJ2-7; the D call may be TRBD1 or TRBD2 (6 bases each). This CDR3 region has 16 residues. Deletions cut 0 bases from V and 0 bases from J, with 13 bases between. CDR1 and CDR2 (germline): SGHRS, YFSETQ. The CDR3 is CASSLGQRGRSYEQYF. The DNA for the CDR3 is TGCGCCAGCAGCTTGGGACAACGGGGGCGCTCCTACGAGCAGTACTTC.

The V and J genes are TRBV13 and TRBJ2-7; tentative D call: TRBD2 (6 bases). The ends were cut back, 4 bases at V and 7 bases at J, with 20 bases in the middle. Germline V gene sequence: CDR1 PRHDT, CDR2 FYEKMQ (reference sequence). The CDR3 runs 15 residues. This chain's CDR3 is CASSYDSGGPREQYF. The CDR3 coding sequence is TGTGCCAGCAGCTACGATAGCGGTGGACCTAGGGAGCAGTACTTC. Combining the CDR3 with reference TRBV13 and TRBJ2-7 gives the whole variable domain AAGVIQSPRHLIKEKRETATLKCYPIPRHDTVYWYQQGPGQDPQFLISFYEKMQSDKGSIPDRFSAQQFSDYHSELNMSSLELGDSALYFCASSYDSGGPREQYFGPGTRLTVT.

This clonotype was detected ten times or more. V gene TRBV27 combines with J gene TRBJ1-5; D ambiguous. This CDR3 is built from 17 residues. V was pared by 3 bases and J by 4 bases, with 19 bases between. Germline assignment: CDR1 MNHEY and CDR2 SMNVEV (reference sequence). The chain's CDR3 is CASSFRRSGLANQPQHF. CDR3 sequence (DNA): TGTGCCAGCAGTTTCCGGAGAAGCGGGCTCGCGAATCAGCCCCAGCATTTT.